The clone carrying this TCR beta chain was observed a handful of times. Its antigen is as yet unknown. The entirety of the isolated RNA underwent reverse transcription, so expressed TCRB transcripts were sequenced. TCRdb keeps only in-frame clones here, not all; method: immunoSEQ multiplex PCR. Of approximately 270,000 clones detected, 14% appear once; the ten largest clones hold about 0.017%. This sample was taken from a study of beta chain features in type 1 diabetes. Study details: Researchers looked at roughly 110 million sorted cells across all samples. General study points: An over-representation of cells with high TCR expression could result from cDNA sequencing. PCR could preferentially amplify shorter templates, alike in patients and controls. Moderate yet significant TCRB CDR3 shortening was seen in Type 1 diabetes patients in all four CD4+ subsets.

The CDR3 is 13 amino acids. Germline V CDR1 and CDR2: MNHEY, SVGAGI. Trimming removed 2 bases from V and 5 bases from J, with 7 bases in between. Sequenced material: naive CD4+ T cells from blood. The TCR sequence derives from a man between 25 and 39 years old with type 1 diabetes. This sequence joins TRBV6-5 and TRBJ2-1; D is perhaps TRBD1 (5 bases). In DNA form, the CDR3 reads TGTGCCAGCAGTTACGACAGCGACAATGAGCAGTTCTTC. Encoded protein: CASSYDSDNEQFF.